The clone carrying this T cell receptor beta chain came up a few times. Its antigen is unknown. The sample comes from a study of T-cell memory formation after mild COVID-19. About the research overall: Largely donor-specific TCR clusters were found. General study points: Pre-infection memory showed some responding clones, and this suggested that cross-reactive memory joined. Researchers could not confirm that second-wave clones peaking on day 37 targeted SARS-CoV-2.

The germline V and J ends were trimmed by 3 bases and 10 bases, with 16 bases remaining between them. Per the germline V gene, CDR1 is KGHSH and CDR2 is LQKENI. This CDR3 has 14 amino acids. Researchers used 5'RACE with constant-segment primers to make TCR alpha and TCR beta cDNA libraries that carry sample barcodes and UMIs. MiXCR was run by TCRdb on the 5' RACE reads, yielding one entry per CDR3 protein. Found here are approximately 50,000 distinct CDR3 sequences, 9.3% of them singletons; the top ten hold 12%. The sequence was collected from an adult woman who had mild COVID-19 (a few samples of this study predate the infection). Cell type and time point are not known. The specimen was PBMCs or a T cell subset sorted from them (not recorded which). The chain recombines TRBV18 with TRBJ2-1; D is unresolved. The CDR3 spells CASSPGQNIWEQFF. The CDR3 coding sequence is TGTGCCAGCTCACCCGGCCAGAATATATGGGAGCAGTTCTTC.